This T cell receptor beta chain originates from a study of Tregs in tolerant kidney transplant recipients. Study-level findings and limits: Antigen-driven expansion was suggested because donor-specific Tregs expanded more than all Tregs in tolerant patients.

Sequenced by immunoSEQ multiplex PCR; TCRdb stores in-frame clones only, minus some. This repertoire includes about 14,000 clones. The nonmyeloablative bone marrow transplants came from related graft donors, with transient mixed chimerism. The CDR3 length is 14 residues. With 1 base removed from V and 0 bases from J, the gap between germline ends came to 6 bases. The V gene's germline CDR1 is DFQATT and CDR2 SNEGSKA (reference sequence). Turning to this clone: Antigen specificity is unknown. The read terminates 3 residues before the CDR3 end, so the remaining end is supplied by the germline J gene.

The receptor's source is a human patient who received a combined kidney and bone marrow transplant. Some of the T cells might come from the graft donor. This rearrangement joins TRBV20-1 to TRBJ1-4; D is undetermined. Sequencing was performed on CD8+ T cells from blood (PBMCs), taken 6 months after the transplant. The CDR3 sequence: CSARVYATNEKLFF. The CDR3 bases that were read are TGCAGTGCTAGAGTTTATGCAACTAATGAAAAA.